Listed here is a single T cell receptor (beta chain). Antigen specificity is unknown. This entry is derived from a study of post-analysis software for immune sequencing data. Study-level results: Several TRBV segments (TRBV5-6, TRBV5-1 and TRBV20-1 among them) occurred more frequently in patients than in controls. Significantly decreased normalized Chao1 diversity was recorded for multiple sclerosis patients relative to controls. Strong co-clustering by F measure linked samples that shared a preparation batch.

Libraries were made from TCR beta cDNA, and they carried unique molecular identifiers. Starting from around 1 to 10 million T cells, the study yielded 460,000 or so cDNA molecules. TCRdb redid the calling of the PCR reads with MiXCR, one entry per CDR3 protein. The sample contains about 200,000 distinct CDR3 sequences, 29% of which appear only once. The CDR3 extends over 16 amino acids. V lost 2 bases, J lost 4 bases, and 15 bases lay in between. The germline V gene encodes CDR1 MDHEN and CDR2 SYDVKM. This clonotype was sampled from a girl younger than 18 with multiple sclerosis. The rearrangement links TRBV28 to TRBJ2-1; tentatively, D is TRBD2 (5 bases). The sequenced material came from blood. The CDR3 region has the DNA TGTGCCAGCAGTTTAACTCCCCAAACGGGATACAATGAGCAGTTCTTC. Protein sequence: CASSLTPQTGYNEQFF.